These T cell receptor beta chains were read from a single sample in a study of regulatory T cells in long-lasting Graves disease. Via MiXCR, TCRdb re-called the multiplex PCR reads, giving one row per CDR3 protein. The profile shows about 620,000 distinct CDR3 sequences, roughly 15% of them singletons. The data also belong to a second study, concerning T cells in Graves' hyperthyroidism and ophthalmopathy.

The source material was peripheral blood mononuclear cells (PBMCs), sampled at new diagnosis, from a patient treated with antithyroid drugs. The receptors come from a woman aged 25 to 39 with Graves disease. CDR3s include the opening cysteine and the closing phenylalanine or tryptophan. A D gene is named only where the DNA matches it firmly. Clone size is shown for a subset of rows, as once, few, many or a class of expanded clone.

CDR3nt	CDR3aa	abundance	v_gene	j_gene	d_gene
TGCGCCAGCAGCTTCTCAGGCAGTCAGCCCCAGCATTTT	CASSFSGSQPQHF	-	TRBV5-1	TRBJ1-5	-
TGTGCCAGCAGTCTAAGGGCGGGGACTCAAGAGACCCAGTACTTC	CASSLRAGTQETQYF	many	TRBV5-5	TRBJ2-5	-
TGTGCCATCAGTGCCAGGGAGGAGTATGGCTACACCTTC	CAISAREEYGYTF	many	TRBV10-3	TRBJ1-2	-
TGTGCCAGCAGCCTGGTAGGGGCCAATGAGCAGTTCTTC	CASSLVGANEQFF	many	TRBV7-9	TRBJ2-1	-
TGTGCCAGCAGCCCTCGACCCAGCACAGATACGCAGTATTTT	CASSPRPSTDTQYF	many	TRBV7-8	TRBJ2-3	-
TGCAGTGCTAGCCGACAGGGCGGCGAAAAACTGTTTTTT	CSASRQGGEKLFF	many	TRBV20-1	TRBJ1-4	TRBD1
TGTGCCAGCTCACCAGCGTCGCGTAGTACCGGGGAGCTGTTTTTT	CASSPASRSTGELFF	few	TRBV18	TRBJ2-2	-
TGTGCCAGCAGTGAATTAGGCCGGGGCCAGCCCCAGCATTTT	CASSELGRGQPQHF	-	TRBV2	TRBJ1-5	-
TGCGCCAGCAGCTTCCTGACTAGCGGGGAACAAGAGACCCAGTACTTC	CASSFLTSGEQETQYF	few	TRBV5-1	TRBJ2-5	TRBD2
TGCAGTGCTAAAGTTGGGGCGAATTCGGTGCGGAATTTTTACGAGCAGTACTTC	CSAKVGANSVRNFYEQYF	-	TRBV20-1	TRBJ2-7	-
TGCGCCAGCAGCTTGGCCGTGGCAGGGAGGGGCACTGAAGCTTTCTTT	CASSLAVAGRGTEAFF	many	TRBV5-1	TRBJ1-1	-
TGTGCCACCAGCAGAGATCTCGGGGACGCCTACGAGCAGTACTTC	CATSRDLGDAYEQYF	many	TRBV15	TRBJ2-7	-
TGTGCCTCCTACGAGAGAACTTACAATGAGCAGTTCTTC	CASYERTYNEQFF	many	TRBV6-1	TRBJ2-1	-
TGTGCCAGCAGTCGAGGACAGGAAGAGACCCAGTACTTC	CASSRGQEETQYF	many	TRBV6-1	TRBJ2-5	TRBD1
TGCGCCAGCAGCCGGCCAGGGCAGGGAATTTACGAGCAGTACTTC	CASSRPGQGIYEQYF	-	TRBV5-1	TRBJ2-7	-
TGTGCCTGGAGTGGGGAGGCCGGGGAGCTGTTTTTT	CAWSGEAGELFF	few	TRBV30	TRBJ2-2	-
TGCGCCAGCAGCCAAGCCGGACAGGGAAATCAGCCCCAGCATTTT	CASSQAGQGNQPQHF	-	TRBV4-1	TRBJ1-5	TRBD1
TGTGCCAGCACCAAAGACAGGGTCGGTGGCTACACCTTC	CASTKDRVGGYTF	-	TRBV6-1	TRBJ1-2	TRBD1
TGTGCCAGCAGTTGGGGGAGCGCTGGGACTGAAGCTTTCTTT	CASSWGSAGTEAFF	-	TRBV28	TRBJ1-1	-
TGTGCCAGCAGCTTAAATGCGTTTGGGACAAGGAACACTGAAGCTTTCTTT	CASSLNAFGTRNTEAFF	many	TRBV7-9	TRBJ1-1	-
TGTGCCAGCTCACCACTAGCGAGTACCACTGAAGCTTTCTTT	CASSPLASTTEAFF	-	TRBV18	TRBJ1-1	-
TGTGCCAGCAGCTCTCGGGGTGGGCGGGGAGAGCAGTTCTTC	CASSSRGGRGEQFF	-	TRBV3-1	TRBJ2-1	-
TGTGCCAGCAGTGGGCTTCGCTCTGGAAACACCATATATTTT	CASSGLRSGNTIYF	once	TRBV6-1	TRBJ1-3	-
TGTGCTAGTGGTTTGGTACAGAGGACGGGGGGAGAGACCCAGTACTTC	CASGLVQRTGGETQYF	-	TRBV12-5	TRBJ2-5	TRBD2
TGTGCCAGCAGAGAGAGCCCAGGGGGCGCGGGCACTGAAGCTTTCTTT	CASRESPGGAGTEAFF	-	TRBV28	TRBJ1-1	TRBD1
TGTGCCAGCAGCCCCCTAGCGGGAGGGGTTTTCTTC	CASSPLAGGVFF	few	TRBV7-2	TRBJ2-1	TRBD2
TGTGCCAGTAGACCGGGACTAGCGGGAAACAATGAGCAGTTCTTC	CASRPGLAGNNEQFF	few	TRBV19	TRBJ2-1	TRBD2
TGTGCCAGCAGTTTGGGGGGCGGGAAGGGGAGGTACGAGCAGTACTTC	CASSLGGGKGRYEQYF	many	TRBV12-3/TRBV12-4	TRBJ2-7	-
TGTGCCTGGTCTTTGAGGAGGTTCCCCTACGAGCAGTACTTC	CAWSLRRFPYEQYF	few	TRBV30	TRBJ2-7	-
TGCAGTGCTAGAGACAGGGTCAGATCCTACGAGCAGTACTTC	CSARDRVRSYEQYF	-	TRBV20-1	TRBJ2-7	-
TGTGCCAGCAGTCGAGGGACTCATGAAGCTTTCTTT	CASSRGTHEAFF	many	TRBV28	TRBJ1-1	-
TGTGCCAGCAGCTTAAACAGGGCCTATGGCTACACCTTC	CASSLNRAYGYTF	many	TRBV7-2	TRBJ1-2	-
TGTGCCAGCAGTCGATTTCTCCACGGGACTAGCTCCTACGAGCAGTACTTC	CASSRFLHGTSSYEQYF	-	TRBV6-1	TRBJ2-7	TRBD2
TGTGCCTGGAGTTATTCAGCTGAAGCTTTCTTT	CAWSYSAEAFF	many	TRBV30	TRBJ1-1	-
TGTGCCAGCAGACTTGGGGGACAGAACACCGGGGAGCTGTTTTTT	CASRLGGQNTGELFF	-	TRBV5-4	TRBJ2-2	-
TGTGCCAGTAGTATAGGGACAGGAGGAATGAACACTGAAGCTTTCTTT	CASSIGTGGMNTEAFF	-	TRBV19	TRBJ1-1	TRBD1
TGTGCCAGCAGCCCCCAGGGGGTGACAGAAGAGACCCAGTACTTC	CASSPQGVTEETQYF	many	TRBV9	TRBJ2-5	TRBD1
TGCGCCAGCAATTTAGGGGGATACAATGAGCAGTTCTTC	CASNLGGYNEQFF	many	TRBV5-1	TRBJ2-1	-
TGTGCCAGCAGCTTAGCAGGGACAGGGGGGGGGAACACTGAAGCTTTCTTT	CASSLAGTGGGNTEAFF	-	TRBV7-9	TRBJ1-1	TRBD1
TGTGCCCTTTCGGGGACTAGCACAGATACGCAGTATTTT	CALSGTSTDTQYF	-	TRBV10-3	TRBJ2-3	-
TGTGCCACCCGAGGGGGGCTAAGCTATGGCTACACCTTC	CATRGGLSYGYTF	-	TRBV2	TRBJ1-2	-
TGCAGTGCTTGGACCCACCAGACCTACGAGCAGTACTTC	CSAWTHQTYEQYF	many	TRBV20-1	TRBJ2-7	-
TGCAGCGGAGGGACTAGCGGTACCGGGGAGCTGTTTTTT	CSGGTSGTGELFF	-	TRBV29-1	TRBJ2-2	TRBD2
TGTGCCTGGAGTGGGGGCGGCACGGGAAGCTCTGGAAACACCATATATTTT	CAWSGGGTGSSGNTIYF	-	TRBV30	TRBJ1-3	-
TGTGCCAGCAAGGACCAGGACGGGGGACTAGCCAAAAACATTCAGTACTTC	CASKDQDGGLAKNIQYF	many	TRBV28	TRBJ2-4	-
TGTGCCAGCAGCGTAGAGCCAGGGACAGGTCACGGCTACACCTTC	CASSVEPGTGHGYTF	-	TRBV9	TRBJ1-2	TRBD1
TGTGCCAGCAGTTACTCGAGAGGGACTAGCGGGAATCTTCGAGAGCAGTTCTTC	CASSYSRGTSGNLREQFF	few	TRBV6-2/TRBV6-3	TRBJ2-1	TRBD2
TGCGCCAGCAGCAACGGACAGGGGGTGTCCTACGAGCAGTACTTC	CASSNGQGVSYEQYF	few	TRBV4-1	TRBJ2-7	TRBD1
TGTGCCAGCTCACCATACCCGGGGACAGCGGGGGAGCAGTACTTC	CASSPYPGTAGEQYF	few	TRBV18	TRBJ2-7	-
TGTGCCAGCAGTTTGGAGGCTAGGCCGCCCTACGAGCAGTACTTC	CASSLEARPPYEQYF	-	TRBV27	TRBJ2-7	-
TGCAGCGCCGAGACGGGGGTAAACACTGAAGCTTTCTTT	CSAETGVNTEAFF	many	TRBV29-1	TRBJ1-1	-
TGTGCCAGCAGCCCTGGGACTAGCGGGCGGGAGCTGTTTTTT	CASSPGTSGRELFF	many	TRBV7-2	TRBJ2-2	TRBD2
TGTGCCAGCAGTTTAGGGGGATACGGAAGGGGCTACACCTTC	CASSLGGYGRGYTF	-	TRBV12-3/TRBV12-4	TRBJ1-2	-
TGTGCCAGCAGCTTAGACGGGAAAGGCACAGATACGCAGTATTTT	CASSLDGKGTDTQYF	few	TRBV7-9	TRBJ2-3	-